Listed below are T cell receptor beta chains from one sample, sequenced in a study of OX40 agonist ivuxolimab in advanced cancers. Some clones are missing from TCRdb's copy, which holds only in-frame ones; the method was immunoSEQ multiplex PCR. The table has 55,000 to 90,000 clones, around 90% seen once. Source: CD4+ or CD8+ T cells sorted from blood, taken in a trial of the OX40 agonist ivuxolimab. These TCRs come from an adult with an advanced solid tumor such as melanoma, head and neck, liver or kidney cancer. CDR3s include the opening cysteine and the closing phenylalanine or tryptophan. A D gene is named only where the DNA matches it firmly. Clone size, where shown, is once, few, many, or a class for clones that have expanded.

j_gene: TRBJ2-7; d_gene: TRBD2; abundance: NA; v_gene: TRBV5-5; CDR3nt: TGTGCCAGCAGCACTACGGGACTACTCTCCTACGAGCAGTACTTC; CDR3aa: CASSTTGLLSYEQYF
j_gene: TRBJ1-2; d_gene: NA; abundance: NA; v_gene: TRBV19; CDR3nt: TGTGCCAGTACCCAGAGGGGGGAGACATATGGCTACACCTTC; CDR3aa: CASTQRGETYGYTF
j_gene: TRBJ2-3; d_gene: TRBD2; abundance: NA; v_gene: TRBV9; CDR3nt: TGTGCCAGCAGCCTTAGCGGGAGAGCAGATACGCAGTATTTT; CDR3aa: CASSLSGRADTQYF
j_gene: TRBJ1-1; d_gene: TRBD1; abundance: NA; v_gene: TRBV18; CDR3nt: TGTGCCAGCTCACCTACCGGGACAGATAGTGAAGCTTTCTTT; CDR3aa: CASSPTGTDSEAFF
j_gene: TRBJ2-1; d_gene: TRBD2; abundance: NA; v_gene: TRBV7-3; CDR3nt: TGTGCCAGCAGTCCTAGCGGGAGCTCCTACAATGAGCAGTTCTTC; CDR3aa: CASSPSGSSYNEQFF
j_gene: TRBJ2-7; d_gene: NA; abundance: NA; v_gene: TRBV30; CDR3nt: TGTGCCTGGAGTCCACGTCCTACCCCCTACGAGCAGTACTTC; CDR3aa: CAWSPRPTPYEQYF
j_gene: TRBJ2-7; d_gene: NA; abundance: NA; v_gene: TRBV5-1; CDR3nt: TGCGCCAGCAGCTTGGAGAGGTTCTACGAGCAGTACTTC; CDR3aa: CASSLERFYEQYF
j_gene: TRBJ1-1; d_gene: NA; abundance: once; v_gene: TRBV27; CDR3nt: TGTGCCGAACTCTCGCAGGGAGCTGAAGCTTTCTTT; CDR3aa: CAELSQGAEAFF
j_gene: TRBJ2-1; d_gene: TRBD2; abundance: NA; v_gene: TRBV30; CDR3nt: TGTGCCTGGGCATCCGGGACTACAAATGAGCAGTTCTTC; CDR3aa: CAWASGTTNEQFF
j_gene: TRBJ2-5; d_gene: TRBD1; abundance: NA; v_gene: TRBV6-1; CDR3nt: TGTGCCAGTAGTACCGGGACAGGGGGCGAGACCCAGTACTTC; CDR3aa: CASSTGTGGETQYF
j_gene: TRBJ2-7; d_gene: NA; abundance: NA; v_gene: TRBV5-1; CDR3nt: TGCGCCACCGTTTTCTCCGCGCCCTGGGACCAACTGGGATACGAGCAGTACTTC; CDR3aa: CATVFSAPWDQLGYEQYF
j_gene: TRBJ1-6; d_gene: NA; abundance: NA; v_gene: TRBV30; CDR3nt: TGTGCCTGGACCCCGGAGCTGGCTTCACCCCTCCACTTT; CDR3aa: CAWTPELASPLHF
j_gene: TRBJ2-7; d_gene: NA; abundance: NA; v_gene: TRBV2; CDR3nt: TGTGCCAGCAGCCTGCCAGGAGGGAAAGAGCAGTACTTC; CDR3aa: CASSLPGGKEQYF
j_gene: TRBJ1-1; d_gene: NA; abundance: once; v_gene: TRBV27; CDR3nt: TGTGCCAGCAGTTTATCTAGAAACACTGAAGCTTTCTTT; CDR3aa: CASSLSRNTEAFF
j_gene: TRBJ2-7; d_gene: NA; abundance: medium-sized; v_gene: TRBV18; CDR3nt: TGTGCCAGCTCACTAACCCGACAGGCCGCCTACGAGCAGTACTTC; CDR3aa: CASSLTRQAAYEQYF
j_gene: TRBJ2-1; d_gene: NA; abundance: NA; v_gene: TRBV7-9; CDR3nt: TGTGCCAGCAACACCAGGACCGATGAGCAGTTCTTC; CDR3aa: CASNTRTDEQFF
j_gene: TRBJ2-7; d_gene: NA; abundance: NA; v_gene: TRBV2; CDR3nt: TGTGCCAGCAGCCCCAGTTCCTACGAGCAGTACTTC; CDR3aa: CASSPSSYEQYF
j_gene: TRBJ1-1; d_gene: NA; abundance: few; v_gene: TRBV5-1; CDR3nt: TGCGCCAGCAGCCCGGGAGGGAACACTGAAGCTTTCTTT; CDR3aa: CASSPGGNTEAFF
j_gene: TRBJ1-1; d_gene: NA; abundance: NA; v_gene: TRBV20-1; CDR3nt: TGCAGTGCTGCGTGGGGAAAAGCTTTCTTT; CDR3aa: CSAAWGKAFF
j_gene: TRBJ2-7; d_gene: TRBD1; abundance: NA; v_gene: TRBV2; CDR3nt: TGTGCCAGTCTTTGGCAGGGACAGGGGAGGGAGCAGTACTTC; CDR3aa: CASLWQGQGREQYF
j_gene: TRBJ2-1; d_gene: NA; abundance: NA; v_gene: TRBV19; CDR3nt: TGTGCCAGTAGAGGAGGAGGGGGCAACTCCTACAATGAGCAGTTCTTC; CDR3aa: CASRGGGGNSYNEQFF
j_gene: TRBJ2-3; d_gene: NA; abundance: NA; v_gene: TRBV10-3; CDR3nt: TGTGCCAGCCGGGACGGAGGCACAGATACGCAGTATTTT; CDR3aa: CASRDGGTDTQYF
j_gene: TRBJ2-5; d_gene: NA; abundance: once; v_gene: TRBV27; CDR3nt: TGTGCCAGCAGTCGTACCGGGACCCCAGAGACCCAGTACTTC; CDR3aa: CASSRTGTPETQYF
j_gene: TRBJ2-3; d_gene: NA; abundance: few; v_gene: TRBV7-8; CDR3nt: TGTGCCAGCAGCTTAGCGCTAGGCACAGATACGCAGTATTTT; CDR3aa: CASSLALGTDTQYF
j_gene: TRBJ1-4; d_gene: NA; abundance: NA; v_gene: TRBV5-8; CDR3nt: TGTGCCAGCAGCCCCCATCGTCTTGAAAAACTGTTTTTT; CDR3aa: CASSPHRLEKLFF
j_gene: TRBJ2-2; d_gene: TRBD1; abundance: NA; v_gene: TRBV5-6; CDR3nt: TGTGCCAGCAGCGGGGGGACAGGGTGGAGCGCCGGGGAGCTGTTTTTT; CDR3aa: CASSGGTGWSAGELFF
j_gene: TRBJ2-2; d_gene: TRBD2; abundance: NA; v_gene: TRBV5-1; CDR3nt: TGCGCCAGCAGCATTTCCCTAGCGGGAGCGGGGGAGCTGTTTTTT; CDR3aa: CASSISLAGAGELFF
j_gene: TRBJ2-1; d_gene: TRBD2; abundance: NA; v_gene: TRBV4-2; CDR3nt: TGTGCCAGCAGCCAAGATGGGAGGGAGGGCTACAATGAGCAGTTCTTC; CDR3aa: CASSQDGREGYNEQFF
j_gene: TRBJ2-3; d_gene: TRBD2; abundance: NA; v_gene: TRBV11-2; CDR3nt: TGTGCCAGCAGCCCCGAGCGGGGGATAAGCACAGATACGCAGTATTTT; CDR3aa: CASSPERGISTDTQYF
j_gene: TRBJ1-5; d_gene: NA; abundance: NA; v_gene: TRBV5-6; CDR3nt: TGTGCCAGCAGCTTGCGGGGAGGAAATCAGCCCCAGCATTTT; CDR3aa: CASSLRGGNQPQHF
j_gene: TRBJ2-7; d_gene: TRBD1; abundance: once; v_gene: TRBV6-6; CDR3nt: TGTGCCAGCAGTTACTCGATGGGACAGGGCTACGAGCAGTACTTC; CDR3aa: CASSYSMGQGYEQYF
j_gene: TRBJ2-1; d_gene: NA; abundance: NA; v_gene: TRBV18; CDR3nt: TGTGCCAGCTCACCACGTGGGCGAGATGAGCAGTTCTTC; CDR3aa: CASSPRGRDEQFF
j_gene: TRBJ2-7; d_gene: NA; abundance: NA; v_gene: TRBV19; CDR3nt: TGTGCCAGTAGTCCCAGACCCTCCGCTCGACAGGGAGGCACCTACGAGCAGTACTTC; CDR3aa: CASSPRPSARQGGTYEQYF
j_gene: TRBJ1-2; d_gene: NA; abundance: NA; v_gene: TRBV7-2; CDR3nt: TGTGCCAGCAGCCCCCGGCAGGGGAGGAATGGCTACACCTTC; CDR3aa: CASSPRQGRNGYTF
j_gene: TRBJ1-3; d_gene: NA; abundance: NA; v_gene: TRBV7-9; CDR3nt: TGTGCCAGCAGCTTTGTCGCTGGAAACACCATATATTTT; CDR3aa: CASSFVAGNTIYF
j_gene: TRBJ1-5; d_gene: TRBD1; abundance: NA; v_gene: TRBV28; CDR3nt: TGTGCCAGCAGTTTGATCCCGGACAGGGGGACTCAGCCCCAGCATTTT; CDR3aa: CASSLIPDRGTQPQHF
j_gene: TRBJ2-1; d_gene: NA; abundance: NA; v_gene: TRBV15; CDR3nt: TGTGCCACCAGCAGACATGACAGGACGGGAGAGCAGTTCTTC; CDR3aa: CATSRHDRTGEQFF
j_gene: TRBJ2-7; d_gene: TRBD1; abundance: NA; v_gene: TRBV7-3; CDR3nt: TGTGCCAGCAGCCAGGACAGGGGTTACGAGCAGTACTTC; CDR3aa: CASSQDRGYEQYF
j_gene: TRBJ2-5; d_gene: NA; abundance: NA; v_gene: TRBV2; CDR3nt: TGTGCCAGCAGTGAATTAAGCCCCAGGTGGGAGACCCAGTACTTC; CDR3aa: CASSELSPRWETQYF